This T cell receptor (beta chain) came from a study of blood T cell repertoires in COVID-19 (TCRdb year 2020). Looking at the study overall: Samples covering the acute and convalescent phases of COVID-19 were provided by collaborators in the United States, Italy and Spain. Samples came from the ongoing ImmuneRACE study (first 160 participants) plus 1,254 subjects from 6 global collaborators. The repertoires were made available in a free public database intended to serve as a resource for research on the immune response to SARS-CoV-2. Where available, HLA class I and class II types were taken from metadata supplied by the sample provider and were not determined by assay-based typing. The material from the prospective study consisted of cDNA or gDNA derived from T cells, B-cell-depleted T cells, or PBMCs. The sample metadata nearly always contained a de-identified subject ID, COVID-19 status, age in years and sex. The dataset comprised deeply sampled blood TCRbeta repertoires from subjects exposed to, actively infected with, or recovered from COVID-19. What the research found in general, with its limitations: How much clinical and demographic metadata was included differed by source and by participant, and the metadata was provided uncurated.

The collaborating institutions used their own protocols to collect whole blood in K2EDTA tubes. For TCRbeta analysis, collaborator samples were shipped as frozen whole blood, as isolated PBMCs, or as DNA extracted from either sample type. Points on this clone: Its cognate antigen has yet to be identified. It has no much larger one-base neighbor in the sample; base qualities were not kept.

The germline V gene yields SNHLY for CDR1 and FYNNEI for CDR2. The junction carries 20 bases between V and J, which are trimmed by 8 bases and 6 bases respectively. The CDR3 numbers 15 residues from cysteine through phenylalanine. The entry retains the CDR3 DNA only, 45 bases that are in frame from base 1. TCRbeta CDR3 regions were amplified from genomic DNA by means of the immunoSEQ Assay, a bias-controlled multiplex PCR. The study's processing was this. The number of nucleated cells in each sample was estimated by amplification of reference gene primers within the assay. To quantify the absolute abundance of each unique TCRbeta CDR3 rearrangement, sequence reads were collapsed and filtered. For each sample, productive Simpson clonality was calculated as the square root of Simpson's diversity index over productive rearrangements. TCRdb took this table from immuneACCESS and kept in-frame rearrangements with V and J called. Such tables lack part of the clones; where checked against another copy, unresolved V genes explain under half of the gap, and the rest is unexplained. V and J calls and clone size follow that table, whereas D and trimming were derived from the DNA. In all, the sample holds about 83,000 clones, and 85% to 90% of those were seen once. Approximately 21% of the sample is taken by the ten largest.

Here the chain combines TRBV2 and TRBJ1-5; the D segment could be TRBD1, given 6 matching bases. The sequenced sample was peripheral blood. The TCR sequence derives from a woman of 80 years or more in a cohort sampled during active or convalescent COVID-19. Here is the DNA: TGTGCCAGCCTATCCGACCGGGGGGCAGGTCAGCCCCAGCATTTT. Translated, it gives CASLSDRGAGQPQHF.